The 25 T cell receptor beta chains below were found in one sample sequenced in a study of cytomegalovirus exposure and HLA in healthy donors. The PCR contained 60 Vbeta and 13 Jbeta primers. This table comes from immunoSEQ multiplex PCR, and its TCRdb copy is limited to in-frame clones, with some not included. The sample yields 100,000 to 150,000 clones, about 76% seen once. The sequenced material came from PBMCs. These receptors were collected from a woman between 40 and 50 years old in good health and CMV-seronegative.

This chain uses TRBV5-1 with TRBJ1-2; D uncertain. The CDR3 runs 14 residues. Per germline, CDR1 SGHRS and CDR2 YFSETQ. V was trimmed by 1 base and J by 6 bases, leaving 13 bases between them. CDR3 protein: CASSLTSGGDGYTF. The CDR3 DNA reads TGCGCCAGCAGCTTGACTAGTGGCGGCGATGGCTACACCTTC.

This clone has a single count. V usage is TRBV7-2 and J usage is TRBJ2-7; 9 bases match TRBD1. Germline CDR1 reads SGHTA; CDR2 reads FQGNSA. J lost 5 bases, V lost 5 bases, and 10 bases had no gene match. The CDR3 sequence is 15 residues long. The CDR3 bases are TGTGCCAGCAGCCCACTGGGGACAGGGACCAACGAGCAGTACTTC. Encoded protein: CASSPLGTGTNEQYF.

The rearrangement links TRBV4-2 to TRBJ1-1; TRBD1 matches 8 bases. CDR3 length: 15 amino acids. Trimming at V came to 0 bases and at J to 10 bases, leaving 10 bases not matched to a gene. The V gene's germline CDR1 is LGHNA and CDR2 YNFKEQ. The CDR3: CASSQDRRGRSLAFF. The CDR3 DNA sequence: TGTGCCAGCAGCCAAGATCGCAGGGGGCGGAGTCTAGCTTTCTTT.

This clone was observed once. The chain joins TRBV19 to TRBJ2-7; TRBD2 is a possible D gene (5 bases). Per the germline V gene, CDR1 is LNHDA and CDR2 is SQIVND (reference sequence). V was clipped by 3 bases and J by 5 bases, with 14 bases between them. The CDR3 consists of 14 residues. CDR3 coding DNA: TGTGCCAGTAGTATGAGACGGCCGGGGAACGAGCAGTACTTC. It yields the protein CASSMRRPGNEQYF. Full variable domain (rest looked up from reference TRBV19 and TRBJ2-7): DGGITQSPKYLFRKEGQNVTLSCEQNLNHDAMYWYRQDPGQGLRLIYYSQIVNDFQKGDIAEGYSVSREKKESFPLTVTSAQKNPTAFYLCASSMRRPGNEQYFGPGTRLTVT.

The chain employs TRBV15 and TRBJ2-7, with a tentative D call TRBD1 (7 bases). With 3 bases removed from V and 9 bases from J, the gap between germline ends came to 21 bases. The CDR3 length is 15 residues. The germline gives CDR1 LNHNV, CDR2 YYDKDF (reference sequence). The CDR3 reads CATSRGGQLSGGQYF. The CDR3 nucleotides read TGTGCCACCAGCAGGGGGGGACAGCTATCTGGCGGGCAGTACTTC.

The chain combines TRBV6-5 with TRBJ2-3, with D unresolved. V lost 0 bases to trimming and J lost 3 bases, with 7 bases between them. CDR3 length: 14 amino acids. CDR1 and CDR2 from the germline V gene are MNHEY and SVGAGI. The CDR3 loop is CASSYSVGTDTQYF. CDR3 in DNA: TGTGCCAGCAGTTACTCTGTCGGTACAGATACGCAGTATTTT.

This clone has a single count. The genes are TRBV7-9 and TRBJ2-1; maybe TRBD1 (6 bases). Germline lookup yields CDR1 SEHNR and CDR2 FQNEAQ (reference sequence). The CDR3 has 15 amino acids. Trimming took 4 bases from V and 2 from J, leaving 12 bases between them. CDR3 residues: CASSSNRDAYNEQFF. The CDR3 region has the DNA TGTGCCAGCAGCTCAAACAGGGACGCCTACAATGAGCAGTTCTTC.

The chain carries TRBV6-5 and TRBJ1-6; tentatively, D is TRBD1 (5 bases). V lost 5 bases to trimming and J lost 7 bases, with 15 bases between them. The CDR3 runs to 15 residues. Germline V gives CDR1 MNHEY, CDR2 SVGAGI. CDR3 nucleotides: TGTGCCAGCAGTGGGGCAAGTCTGTCGAATTCACCCCTCCACTTT. This codes for CASSGASLSNSPLHF.

The CDR3 loop is CASSGSSLGGRGYTF. In DNA form, the CDR3 reads TGTGCCAGCAGCGGGAGTTCATTAGGCGGGCGAGGCTACACCTTC. This chain joins TRBV11-2 and TRBJ1-2, with no clear D. CDR3 length: 15 residues. Trimming removed 5 bases at V and 8 bases at J, with 21 bases between. The germline V gene encodes CDR1 SGHAT and CDR2 FQNNGV.

The chain is built from TRBV7-3 and TRBJ2-1, with 9 positions matching TRBD2. J lost 4 bases, V lost 4 bases, and 5 bases had no gene match. The CDR3 length is 15 residues. CDR1 SGHTA and CDR2 FQGTGA come from the germline V gene. The CDR3 is CASSSSSGAYNEQFF. The CDR3 coding sequence is TGTGCCAGCAGCTCTTCTAGCGGGGCATACAATGAGCAGTTCTTC.

This clone was found a few times. The chain has TRBV19 and TRBJ1-1; 7 bases are shared with TRBD1. Trimming at V came to 5 bases and at J to 0 bases, leaving 3 bases not matched to a gene. The CDR3 covers 14 residues. Germline V lookup: CDR1 LNHDA, CDR2 SQIVND (reference sequence). The CDR3 DNA sequence: TGTGCCAGTAGTTGGGGACAGTTGAACACTGAAGCTTTCTTT. This codes for CASSWGQLNTEAFF. The full variable domain, in which reference TRBV19 and TRBJ1-1 provide the parts outside the CDR3, is DGGITQSPKYLFRKEGQNVTLSCEQNLNHDAMYWYRQDPGQGLRLIYYSQIVNDFQKGDIAEGYSVSREKKESFPLTVTSAQKNPTAFYLCASSWGQLNTEAFFGQGTRLTVV.

The genes are TRBV4-2 and TRBJ1-5, with D possibly matching TRBD1 (6 bases). This CDR3 region has 15 residues. CDR1 is LGHNA and CDR2 is YNFKEQ in the germline V gene. Trimming took off 2 bases at V and 5 bases at J, with 13 bases between the two ends. The DNA of the CDR3 is TGTGCCAGCAGCCAATGGGGGCAGCCGGATCAGCCCCAGCATTTT. Translated: CASSQWGQPDQPQHF.

This clone was seen a single time. The chain links TRBV29-1 to TRBJ1-1; D unclear. The germline V and J ends were trimmed by 4 bases and 11 bases, with 11 bases remaining between them. Germline lookup yields CDR1 SQVTM and CDR2 ANQGSEA. The CDR3 has 10 residues. For the CDR3, the DNA is TGCAGCGTTGTTGTCTTTGGCGCTTTCTTT. As protein: CSVVVFGAFF.

A word on this clone: Relative to the germline gene, one junction end is altered; a read error may explain this. The V call is TRBV7-7, the J call TRBJ2-1; D remains unclear. Germline assignment: CDR1 SSHAT and CDR2 FNYEAQ (reference sequence). This CDR3 region has 13 residues. Here the CDR3 reads CASSLDTYNEQFF. The DNA for the CDR3 is TGTGCTAGCAGCTTAGACACCTACAATGAGCAGTTCTTC. Full variable domain (rest looked up from reference TRBV7-7 and TRBJ2-1): GAGVSQSPRYKVTKRGQDVTLRCDPISSHATLYWYQQALGQGPEFLTYFNYEAQPDKSGLPSDRFSAERPEGSISTLTIQRTEQRDSAMYRCASSLDTYNEQFFGPGTRLTVL.

This clone was detected once. The chain joins TRBV18 to TRBJ1-2; D is uncertain. Germline CDR1 KGHSH, CDR2 LQKENI. Trimming took off 2 bases at V and 4 bases at J, with 23 bases between the two ends. The CDR3 totals 18 residues. The CDR3 here is CASSPVRESRFTPYGYTF. For the CDR3, the DNA is TGTGCCAGCTCACCAGTGAGGGAAAGCCGTTTCACTCCCTATGGCTACACCTTC.

This chain links TRBV7-9 with TRBJ1-6; no clear D. The germline gives CDR1 SEHNR, CDR2 FQNEAQ (reference sequence). V was trimmed by 5 bases and J by 6 bases, leaving 11 bases between them. The CDR3 contains 14 residues. The CDR3 protein is CASSEDSFNSPLHF. The CDR3, as DNA: TGTGCCAGCAGCGAGGACTCGTTTAATTCACCCCTCCACTTT.

This clone was detected only a few times. This rearrangement joins TRBV28 to TRBJ2-4; a weak D match, TRBD2 (5 bases). The CDR3 runs 16 residues. In germline, CDR1 is MDHEN, CDR2 SYDVKM. Deletions cut 4 bases from V and 0 bases from J, with 13 bases between. The CDR3 nucleotides are TGTGCCAGCAGTTCACCCCCCGGGGTAGCCAAAAACATTCAGTACTTC. Protein sequence: CASSSPPGVAKNIQYF. Variable domain in full (rest from reference TRBV28 and TRBJ2-4): DVKVTQSSRYLVKRTGEKVFLECVQDMDHENMFWYRQDPGLGLRLIYFSYDVKMKEKGDIPEGYSVSREKKERFSLILESASTNQTSMYLCASSSPPGVAKNIQYFGAGTRLSVL.

This chain connects TRBV5-1 to TRBJ2-5; 8 bases are shared with TRBD2. This CDR3 is built from 15 residues. Germline lookup yields CDR1 SGHRS and CDR2 YFSETQ. V lost 3 bases and J lost 8; bases outside the gene matches: 12. CDR3 amino acids: CASSSPKRGLATQYF. Written as DNA, the CDR3 is TGCGCCAGCAGCTCCCCAAAGCGGGGGCTCGCCACCCAGTACTTC. Drawing the rest from reference TRBV5-1 and TRBJ2-5, the complete variable domain is KAGVTQTPRYLIKTRGQQVTLSCSPISGHRSVSWYQQTPGQGLQFLFEYFSETQRNKGNFPGRFSGRQFSNSRSEMNVSTLELGDSALYLCASSSPKRGLATQYFGPGTRLLVL.

This chain uses TRBV18 with TRBJ1-2; 9 bases align to TRBD1. The CDR3 is made up of 15 amino acids. Trimming at V came to 3 bases and at J to 4 bases, leaving 6 bases not matched to a gene. Germline CDR1 is KGHSH and CDR2 is LQKENI. Here the CDR3 DNA reads TGTGCCAGCTCACCTCAACAGGGGGCAGGCTATGGCTACACCTTC. Its protein is CASSPQQGAGYGYTF.

The J gene is TRBJ1-3, the V gene TRBV7-8; 7 bases map to TRBD1. The CDR3 loop spans 16 amino acids. Germline CDR1 SGHVS, CDR2 FQNEAQ. Trimming cost V 0 bases and J 2 bases; bases outside gene matches: 4. CDR3 nucleotides: TGTGCCAGCAGCTTAGCGACCAGGGGGGCTGGAAACACCATATATTTT. Translation: CASSLATRGAGNTIYF.

V and J are TRBV7-2 and TRBJ1-1; D perhaps matches TRBD1 (5 bases). The V and J ends lost 7 bases and 5 bases respectively, with 23 bases between them. The V gene's germline CDR1 is SGHTA and CDR2 FQGNSA. There are 16 residues in the CDR3. In DNA, the CDR3 is TGTGCCAGCACCACTCGCCAAAGGGCAGGGCTGACTGAAGCTTTCTTT. Translated, it gives CASTTRQRAGLTEAFF.

This clone came up a few times. V is TRBV6-5 and J is TRBJ2-2; D remains unclear. V was cut by 0 bases and J by 7 bases, with 9 bases left in between. CDR1 is MNHEY and CDR2 is SVGAGI in the germline V gene. The CDR3 spans 14 residues. The CDR3 protein is CASSYSAIIGELFF. For the CDR3, the DNA is TGTGCCAGCAGTTACTCCGCTATCATCGGGGAGCTGTTTTTT.

The J gene is TRBJ2-2, the V gene TRBV14; D perhaps matches TRBD1 (5 bases). Germline CDR1 SGHDN, CDR2 FVKESK. Trimming stripped 0 bases from V and 5 bases from J, with 19 bases between. The CDR3 consists of 18 residues. The CDR3 is CASSQERFMGLGTGELFF. CDR3 coding DNA: TGTGCCAGCAGCCAAGAACGGTTTATGGGGCTTGGGACCGGGGAGCTGTTTTTT.

This chain links TRBV7-9 with TRBJ1-1, with 10 bases aligning to TRBD1. Germline CDR1 is SEHNR and CDR2 is FQNEAQ (reference sequence). With 6 bases clipped from V and 4 bases from J, the junction kept 8 bases outside the gene matches. The CDR3 runs 15 residues. The CDR3 spells CASSNPTGGITEAFF. CDR3 nucleotide sequence: TGTGCCAGCAGTAATCCGACAGGGGGCATCACTGAAGCTTTCTTT.

The rearrangement joins TRBV4-2 to TRBJ2-4; D is uncertain. The length of the CDR3 is 17 residues. With 0 bases removed from V and 3 bases from J, the gap between germline ends came to 15 bases. Germline V gene lookup returns CDR1 LGHNA and CDR2 YNFKEQ. The CDR3: CASSQESSSSGKNIQYF. Written as DNA, the CDR3 is TGTGCCAGCAGCCAAGAGTCTAGTAGTTCTGGCAAAAACATTCAGTACTTC.